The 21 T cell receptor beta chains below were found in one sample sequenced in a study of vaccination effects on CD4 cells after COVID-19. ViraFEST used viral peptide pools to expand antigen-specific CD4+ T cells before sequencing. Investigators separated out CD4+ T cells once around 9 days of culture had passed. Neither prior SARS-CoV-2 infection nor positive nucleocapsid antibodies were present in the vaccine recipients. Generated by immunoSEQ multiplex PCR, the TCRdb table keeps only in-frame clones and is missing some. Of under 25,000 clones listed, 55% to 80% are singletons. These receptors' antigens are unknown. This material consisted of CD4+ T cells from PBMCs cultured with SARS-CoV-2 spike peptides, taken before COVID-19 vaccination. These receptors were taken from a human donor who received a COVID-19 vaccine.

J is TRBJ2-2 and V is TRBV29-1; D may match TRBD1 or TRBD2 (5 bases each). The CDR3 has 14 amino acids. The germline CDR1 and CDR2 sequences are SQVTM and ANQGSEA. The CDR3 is CTIGPGTDTGELFF. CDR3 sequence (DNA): TGCACCATTGGCCCCGGGACGGACACCGGGGAGCTGTTTTTT.

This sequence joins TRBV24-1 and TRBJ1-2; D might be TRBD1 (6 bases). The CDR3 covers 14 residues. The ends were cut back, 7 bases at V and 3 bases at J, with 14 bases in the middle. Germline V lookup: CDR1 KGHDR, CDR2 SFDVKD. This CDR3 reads CATSTGDTHYGYTF. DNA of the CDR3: TGTGCCACCAGCACCGGGGACACCCACTATGGCTACACCTTC.

CDR3 nucleotides: TGTGCCAGCAGCTTAGTAGACAGGGAGCAGTACTTC. Amino acids: CASSLVDREQYF. The chain links TRBV7-9 to TRBJ2-7; tentatively, D is TRBD1 (6 bases). Trimming cost V 1 base and J 7 bases, with 8 bases left between them. Per germline, CDR1 SEHNR and CDR2 FQNEAQ (reference sequence). The CDR3 is 12 residues long. Full variable domain (outside the CDR3, taken from reference TRBV7-9 and TRBJ2-7): DTGVSQNPRHKITKRGQNVTFRCDPISEHNRLYWYRQTLGQGPEFLTYFQNEAQLEKSRLLSDRFSAERPKGSFSTLEIQRTEQGDSAMYLCASSLVDREQYFGPGTRLTVT.

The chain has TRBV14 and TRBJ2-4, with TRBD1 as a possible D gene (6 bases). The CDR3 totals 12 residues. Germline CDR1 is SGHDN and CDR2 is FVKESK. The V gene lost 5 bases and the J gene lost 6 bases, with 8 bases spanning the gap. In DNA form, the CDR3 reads TGTGCCAGCAGCGTAGGGGGAAACATTCAGTACTTC. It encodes CASSVGGNIQYF.

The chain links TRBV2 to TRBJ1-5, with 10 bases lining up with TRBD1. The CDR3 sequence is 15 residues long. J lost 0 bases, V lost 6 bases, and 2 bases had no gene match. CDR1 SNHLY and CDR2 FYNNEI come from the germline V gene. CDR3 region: CASSRDRGSNQPQHF. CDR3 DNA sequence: TGTGCCAGCAGCCGGGACAGGGGTAGCAATCAGCCCCAGCATTTT. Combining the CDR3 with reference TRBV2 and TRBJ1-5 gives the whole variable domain EPEVTQTPSHQVTQMGQEVILRCVPISNHLYFYWYRQILGQKVEFLVSFYNNEISEKSEIFDDQFSVERPDGSNFTLKIRSTKLEDSAMYFCASSRDRGSNQPQHFGDGTRLSIL.

The DNA for the CDR3 is TGTGCCAGCACAGCCTGGACAGGGGGTATTGTACCCTCAAACAATGAGCAGTTCTTC. It translates to CASTAWTGGIVPSNNEQFF. The chain links TRBV2 to TRBJ2-1; 10 positions match TRBD1. Trimming removed 7 bases from V and 5 bases from J; junction bases left unmatched: 20. Germline CDR1 SNHLY, CDR2 FYNNEI. The CDR3 is 19 amino acids.

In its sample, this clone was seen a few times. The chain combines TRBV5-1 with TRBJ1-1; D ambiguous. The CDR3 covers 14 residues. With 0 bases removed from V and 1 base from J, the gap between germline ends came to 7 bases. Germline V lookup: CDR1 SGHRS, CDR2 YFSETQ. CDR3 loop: CASSLEPQNTEAFF. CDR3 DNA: TGCGCCAGCAGCTTGGAACCGCAGAACACTGAAGCTTTCTTT.

CDR3 DNA: TGTGCCAGCAGCTTTGGGTTTAGCGGGAGAGTGGGGGAGACCCAGTACTTC. Translating gives CASSFGFSGRVGETQYF. The rearrangement links TRBV7-2 to TRBJ2-5; 9 nucleotides line up with TRBD2. CDR3 length: 17 residues. J gave up 5 bases and V 3 bases, and 13 bases lay outside the gene matches. Germline V lookup: CDR1 SGHTA, CDR2 FQGNSA.

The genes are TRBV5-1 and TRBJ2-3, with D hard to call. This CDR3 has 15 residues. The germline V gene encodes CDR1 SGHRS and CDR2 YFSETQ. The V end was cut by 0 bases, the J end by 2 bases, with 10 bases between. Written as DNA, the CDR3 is TGCGCCAGCAGCTTGGATGGCAAATCCACAGATACGCAGTATTTT. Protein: CASSLDGKSTDTQYF.

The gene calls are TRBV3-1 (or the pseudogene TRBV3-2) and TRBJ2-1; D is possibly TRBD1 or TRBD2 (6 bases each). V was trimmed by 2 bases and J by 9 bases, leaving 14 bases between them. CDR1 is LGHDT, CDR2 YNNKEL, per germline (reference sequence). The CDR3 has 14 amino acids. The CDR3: CASSQNRETGEQFF. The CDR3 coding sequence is TGTGCCAGCAGCCAAAACCGGGAGACAGGTGAGCAGTTCTTC.

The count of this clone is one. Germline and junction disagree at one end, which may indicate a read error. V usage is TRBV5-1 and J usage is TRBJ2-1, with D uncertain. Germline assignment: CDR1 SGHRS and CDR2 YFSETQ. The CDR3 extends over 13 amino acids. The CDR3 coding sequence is TGCGCCAGCAGTTTGGGCCCTTGGGATGAGCAGTTCTTC. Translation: CASSLGPWDEQFF.

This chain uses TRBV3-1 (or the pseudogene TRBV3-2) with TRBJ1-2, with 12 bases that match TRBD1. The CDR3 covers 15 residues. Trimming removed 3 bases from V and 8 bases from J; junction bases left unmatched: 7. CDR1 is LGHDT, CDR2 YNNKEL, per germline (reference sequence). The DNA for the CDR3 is TGTGCCAGCAGCCAGAGCGGAGGGACAGGGGGCGGCTACACCTTC. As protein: CASSQSGGTGGGYTF.

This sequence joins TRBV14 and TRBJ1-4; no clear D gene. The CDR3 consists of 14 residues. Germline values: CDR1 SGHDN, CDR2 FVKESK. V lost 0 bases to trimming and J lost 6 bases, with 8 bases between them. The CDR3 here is CASSQDLWDEKLFF. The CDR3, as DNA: TGTGCCAGCAGCCAAGACCTGTGGGATGAAAAACTGTTTTTT.

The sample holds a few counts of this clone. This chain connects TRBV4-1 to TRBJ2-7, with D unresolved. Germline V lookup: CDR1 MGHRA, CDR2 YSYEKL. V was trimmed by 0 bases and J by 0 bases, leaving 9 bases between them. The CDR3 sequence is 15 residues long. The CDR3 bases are TGCGCCAGCAGCCAAGACCTTAGGGTCTCCTACGAGCAGTACTTC. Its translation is CASSQDLRVSYEQYF.

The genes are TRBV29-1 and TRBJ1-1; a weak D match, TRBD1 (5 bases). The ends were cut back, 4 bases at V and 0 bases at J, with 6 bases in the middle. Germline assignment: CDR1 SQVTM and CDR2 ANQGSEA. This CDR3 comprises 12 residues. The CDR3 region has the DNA TGCAGCGTTGGGGGGTTGAACACTGAAGCTTTCTTT. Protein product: CSVGGLNTEAFF.

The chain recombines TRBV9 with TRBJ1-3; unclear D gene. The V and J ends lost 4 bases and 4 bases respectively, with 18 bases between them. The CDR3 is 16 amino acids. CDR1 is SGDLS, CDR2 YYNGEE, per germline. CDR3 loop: CASSPGSTAEGNTIYF. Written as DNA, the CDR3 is TGTGCCAGCAGCCCCGGATCGACGGCAGAAGGAAACACCATATATTTT.

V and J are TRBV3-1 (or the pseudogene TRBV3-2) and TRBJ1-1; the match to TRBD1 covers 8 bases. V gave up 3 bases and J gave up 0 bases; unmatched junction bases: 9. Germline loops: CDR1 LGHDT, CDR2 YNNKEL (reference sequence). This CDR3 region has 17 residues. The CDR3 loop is CASSHDRGRGMNTEAFF. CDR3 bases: TGTGCCAGCAGCCATGACAGGGGTAGGGGAATGAACACTGAAGCTTTCTTT.

The CDR3, as DNA: TGTGCCAGCAGCCCTGGACAGTCAACCGGGGAGCTGTTTTTT. Protein product: CASSPGQSTGELFF. The chain joins TRBV11-2 to TRBJ2-2, with a tentative D call TRBD1 (6 bases). Germline V lookup: CDR1 SGHAT, CDR2 FQNNGV. Trimming cost V 5 bases and J 5 bases, with 12 bases left between them. The CDR3 sequence is 14 residues long.

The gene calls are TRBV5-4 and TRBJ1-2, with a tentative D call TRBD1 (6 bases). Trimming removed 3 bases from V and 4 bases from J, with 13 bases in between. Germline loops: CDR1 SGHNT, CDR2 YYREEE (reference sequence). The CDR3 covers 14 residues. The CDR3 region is CASSYGGQGYGYTF. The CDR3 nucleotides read TGTGCCAGCAGCTATGGGGGGCAAGGCTATGGCTACACCTTC.

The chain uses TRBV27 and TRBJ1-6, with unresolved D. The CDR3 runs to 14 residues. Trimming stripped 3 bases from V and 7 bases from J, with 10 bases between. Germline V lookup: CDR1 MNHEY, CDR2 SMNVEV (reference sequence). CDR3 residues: CASSFGDDNSPLHF. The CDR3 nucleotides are TGTGCCAGCAGTTTTGGTGACGACAATTCACCCCTCCACTTT.

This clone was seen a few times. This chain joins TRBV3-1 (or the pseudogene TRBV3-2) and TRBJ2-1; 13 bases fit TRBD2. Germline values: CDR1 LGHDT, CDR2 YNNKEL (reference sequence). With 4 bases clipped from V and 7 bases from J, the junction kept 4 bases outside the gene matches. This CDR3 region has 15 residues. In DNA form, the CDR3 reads TGTGCCAGCAGCCGCAGGACTAGCGGGGGTAATGAGCAGTTCTTC. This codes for CASSRRTSGGNEQFF.